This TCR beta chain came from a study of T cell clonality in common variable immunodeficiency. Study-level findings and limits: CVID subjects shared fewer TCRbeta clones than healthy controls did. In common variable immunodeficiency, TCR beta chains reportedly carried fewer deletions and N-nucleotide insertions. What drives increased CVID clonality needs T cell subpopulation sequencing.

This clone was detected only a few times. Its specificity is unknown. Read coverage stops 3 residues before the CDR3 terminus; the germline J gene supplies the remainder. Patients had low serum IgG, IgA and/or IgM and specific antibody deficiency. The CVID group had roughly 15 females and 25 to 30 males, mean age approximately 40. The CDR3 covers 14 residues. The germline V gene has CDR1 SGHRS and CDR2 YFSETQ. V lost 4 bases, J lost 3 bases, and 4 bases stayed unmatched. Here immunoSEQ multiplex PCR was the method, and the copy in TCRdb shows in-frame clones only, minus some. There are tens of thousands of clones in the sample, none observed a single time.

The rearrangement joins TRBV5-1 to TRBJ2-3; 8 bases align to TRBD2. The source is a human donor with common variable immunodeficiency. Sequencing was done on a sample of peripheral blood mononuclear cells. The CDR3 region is CASSGGGGTDTQYF. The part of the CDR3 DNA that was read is TGCGCCAGCAGCGGAGGCGGGGGGACAGATACG.